The entry below describes one TCR beta chain. Its antigen is not identified. This specimen comes from a study of T cell repertoires in cytomegalovirus infection. Study background: Recently identified HLA-C-restricted and well-studied HLA-B-restricted CMV epitopes were used. It was the public TCR beta signatures that indicated both CMV infection and matching HLA type.

MiXCR, run by TCRdb on the reads, gives a single entry per CDR3 protein. The repertoire consists of roughly 120,000 distinct CDR3 sequences, with around 31% occurring once and the leading ten covering around two fifths. Overall study findings and caveats: It was HLA-C-restricted CMV-specific TCR beta clonotypes that dominated the response ex vivo. Using cumulative public TCR beta family frequency, the authors identified those who carried CMV together with the relevant HLA.

The sample here was CD8+ T cells from cultured PBMCs, taken from culture after CMV antigen stimulation. The receptor was isolated from a human donor in good health (CMV status not recorded). Some clones in this sample may be carry-over from other donors' samples.

CDR3 in DNA: TGTGCCAGTAGATCACAGGGGGCGCTACCTGAAGCTTTCTTT. This gives the protein CASRSQGALPEAFF. This chain uses TRBV19 with TRBJ1-1, with 9 bases lining up with TRBD1. V dropped 6 bases and J dropped 6; count of bases not matched to a gene: 8. The V gene's germline CDR1 is LNHDA and CDR2 SQIVND (reference sequence). The CDR3 has 14 amino acids. Full variable domain (outside the CDR3, taken from reference TRBV19 and TRBJ1-1): DGGITQSPKYLFRKEGQNVTLSCEQNLNHDAMYWYRQDPGQGLRLIYYSQIVNDFQKGDIAEGYSVSREKKESFPLTVTSAQKNPTAFYLCASRSQGALPEAFFGQGTRLTVV.